These 32 T cell receptor beta chains share one sample of origin, sequenced in a study of blood T cells in healthy people across ages. The authors ran a second PCR of about 6 to 11 cycles using a sample-barcoded 5' primer and a J-beta primer mix. TCRdb analysed the 5' RACE reads with MiXCR anew, one entry per CDR3 protein. The sample comprises 850,000 to 1,000,000 distinct CDR3 sequences, around 48% of which are singletons, and around 15% rests with the top ten. Specimen: blood. Every receptor here comes from a man aged 25 to 40 in good health.

The rearrangement joins TRBV4-2 to TRBJ1-2; TRBD1 aligns across 10 bases. Germline CDR1 LGHNA, CDR2 YNFKEQ. This CDR3 comprises 17 residues. The trim removed 4 bases at V and 0 bases at J, leaving 8 bases unmatched. DNA of the CDR3: TGTGCCAGCAGCCCAGGACAGGGGGGTCTGTCTAACTATGGCTACACCTTC. This gives the protein CASSPGQGGLSNYGYTF.

The rearrangement joins TRBV2 to TRBJ1-1; 8 nucleotides match TRBD1. The CDR3 length is 14 residues. With 8 bases clipped from V and 1 base from J, the junction kept 6 bases outside the gene matches. Germline V gene data show CDR1 as SNHLY and CDR2 as FYNNEI. This chain's CDR3 is CASSRTGRNTEAFF. CDR3 nucleotide sequence: TGTGCCAGCTCCCGGACAGGGCGGAACACTGAAGCTTTCTTT.

This clonotype has at least ten counts. The chain is built from TRBV11-2 and TRBJ2-7; D is ambiguous. Germline CDR1 is SGHAT and CDR2 is FQNNGV. This CDR3 has 12 residues. The V end was cut by 5 bases, the J end by 2 bases, with 7 bases between. Here the CDR3 DNA reads TGTGCCAGCAGCCCGCTAACCTACGAGCAGTACTTC. Its translation: CASSPLTYEQYF. Full variable domain (outside the CDR3, taken from reference TRBV11-2 and TRBJ2-7): EAGVAQSPRYKIIEKRQSVAFWCNPISGHATLYWYQQILGQGPKLLIQFQNNGVVDDSQLPKDRFSAERLKGVDSTLKIQPAKLEDSAVYLCASSPLTYEQYFGPGTRLTVT.

This chain uses TRBV3-1 with TRBJ2-4; 10 bases fit TRBD2. The V gene end was trimmed by 2 bases and the J gene end by 6 bases; junction bases not matched to a gene: 4. The CDR3 covers 15 residues. Germline lookup yields CDR1 LGHDT and CDR2 YNNKEL (reference sequence). CDR3 coding DNA: TGTGCCAGCAGCCAAAGCGGGGGGGCCTTAAACATTCAGTACTTC. Translation gives CASSQSGGALNIQYF.

Here the CDR3 reads CASSLRAGDTTDTQYF. The CDR3 nucleotides read TGTGCCAGCAGCTTACGGGCGGGGGACACCACAGATACGCAGTATTTT. The chain combines TRBV7-2 with TRBJ2-3, with D possibly TRBD2 on 7 matching bases. From germline, CDR1 is SGHTA and CDR2 FQGNSA. Between the trimmed V and J ends, which lost 2 bases and 2 bases, there was a span of 14 bases. The CDR3 consists of 16 residues.

The chain has TRBV29-1 and TRBJ1-1; 7 bases match TRBD1. The CDR3 is made up of 14 amino acids. The germline V gene encodes CDR1 SQVTM and CDR2 ANQGSEA. The J segment lost 2 bases and the V segment lost 4 bases, leaving 7 bases of the junction unmatched. The CDR3 DNA reads as TGCAGCGTTGTTTTGGGGACAGCTAACACTGAAGCTTTCTTT. Residues: CSVVLGTANTEAFF.

This chain joins TRBV20-1 and TRBJ2-1, with D perhaps being TRBD1 or TRBD2 (5 bases each). The CDR3 is 13 amino acids. CDR1 DFQATT and CDR2 SNEGSKA come from the germline V gene (reference sequence). V gave up 6 bases and J gave up 8 bases, with 17 bases separating them. The CDR3 sequence is CSATGTLGDEQFF. The DNA for the CDR3 is TGCAGTGCCACCGGGACGTTGGGCGATGAGCAGTTCTTC.

V gene TRBV7-9 combines with J gene TRBJ2-3, with D possibly being TRBD2 (5 bases). Trimming pared 8 bases from V and 2 bases from J, leaving 17 bases between. The CDR3 has 15 amino acids. Germline V gene data show CDR1 as SEHNR and CDR2 as FQNEAQ (reference sequence). CDR3 protein: CASALTRLLTDTQYF. CDR3 coding DNA: TGTGCCAGCGCCCTCACGAGACTACTCACAGATACGCAGTATTTT.

The chain carries TRBV10-3 and TRBJ2-6; D gene ambiguous. CDR1 is ENHRY, CDR2 SYGVKD, per germline. The CDR3 is 15 residues long. V was pared by 3 bases and J by 2 bases, with 8 bases between. CDR3: CAISDADTGANVLTF. DNA of the CDR3: TGTGCCATCAGTGACGCTGACACTGGGGCCAACGTCCTGACTTTC.

In this sample, this clonotype turned up a few times. A single base separates this from a much larger clone, so it may be a read error. The chain recombines TRBV5-1 with TRBJ2-1; no clear D. The V and J ends lost 2 bases and 8 bases respectively, with 14 bases between them. The CDR3 consists of 14 residues. The germline V gene has CDR1 SGHRS and CDR2 YFSETQ. The CDR3 DNA follows: TGCGCCAGCAGCTTCGCCGACCCCTCCCATGAGCAGTTCTTC. The encoded protein is CASSFADPSHEQFF. Complete variable domain (other parts from reference TRBV5-1 and TRBJ2-1): KAGVTQTPRYLIKTRGQQVTLSCSPISGHRSVSWYQQTPGQGLQFLFEYFSETQRNKGNFPGRFSGRQFSNSRSEMNVSTLELGDSALYLCASSFADPSHEQFFGPGTRLTVL.

The sample holds one count of this clonotype. The junction and the germline gene differ at one end; a read error may be behind it. The genes are TRBV7-2 and TRBJ2-4; D is unclear. Germline CDR1 reads SGHTA; CDR2 reads FQGNSA. The CDR3 loop spans 14 amino acids. The CDR3 DNA follows: TGTGTCAGCAGCTTACCCTTAGCCAAAAACATTCAGTACTTC. As protein: CVSSLPLAKNIQYF.

This clonotype occurred many times. The rearrangement joins TRBV20-1 to TRBJ2-1; 10 nucleotides line up with TRBD1. V lost 5 bases, J lost 9 bases, and 10 bases stayed unmatched. Germline V gives CDR1 DFQATT, CDR2 SNEGSKA (reference sequence). The CDR3 runs to 14 residues. The CDR3 loop is CSALGTGVSCEQFF. CDR3 coding DNA: TGCAGTGCTCTCGGGACAGGGGTCTCATGTGAGCAGTTCTTC.

CDR3 coding DNA: TGCAGCGTCGGGGCCGCAGGGACCTACGAGCAGTACTTC. It specifies CSVGAAGTYEQYF. V and J are TRBV29-1 and TRBJ2-7; D possibly matches TRBD1 or TRBD2 (5 bases each). V was cut by 6 bases and J by 2 bases, with 14 bases left in between. The CDR3 contains 13 residues. Germline CDR1 is SQVTM and CDR2 is ANQGSEA.

This chain uses TRBV3-1 with TRBJ1-2, with 9 bases identical to TRBD1. The ends lost 3 bases at V and 6 bases at J; junction bases unmatched: 11. The CDR3 is 16 amino acids. CDR1 LGHDT and CDR2 YNNKEL come from the germline V gene (reference sequence). The CDR3 DNA is TGTGCCAGCAGCCATCGGGACAGGGTCGGGAGGAATGGCTACACCTTC. It is translated as CASSHRDRVGRNGYTF.

The chain's CDR3 is CSARGQGLAEAFF. The CDR3 DNA reads TGCAGTGCTAGGGGACAGGGGTTGGCTGAAGCTTTCTTT. V usage is TRBV20-1 and J usage is TRBJ1-1; TRBD1 matches 10 bases. The CDR3 totals 13 residues. J was trimmed by 6 bases and V by 3 bases; bases with no gene match: 4. Germline CDR1 is DFQATT and CDR2 is SNEGSKA (reference sequence).

This clonotype was counted ten times or more. As DNA, the CDR3 is TGTGCCAGCAGACCACAGGGGTCGGGCAATGGCTACACCTTC. Translated: CASRPQGSGNGYTF. The chain joins TRBV3-1 to TRBJ1-2; 7 bases match TRBD1. J was trimmed by 6 bases and V by 6 bases; bases with no gene match: 10. Germline-derived CDR1 and CDR2 are LGHDT and YNNKEL (reference sequence). The CDR3 length is 14 residues.

This clonotype was counted only a few times. The chain joins TRBV4-3 to TRBJ2-7; TRBD1 matches 9 bases. This CDR3 is 16 amino acids long. Looked up from germline, CDR1 is LGHNA and CDR2 is YSLEER. V trimming: 1 base; J trimming: 4 bases; junction bases outside the gene matches: 8. This chain's CDR3 is CASSQVLGTGSYEQYF. As DNA, the CDR3 is TGCGCCAGCAGCCAAGTTCTTGGGACAGGGTCATACGAGCAGTACTTC.

CDR3 loop: CATSRDTQGSDSTGELFF. CDR3 DNA: TGTGCCACCAGCAGAGATACGCAGGGCTCGGATTCCACCGGGGAGCTGTTTTTT. The chain couples TRBV15 to TRBJ2-2; weak D call: TRBD1 (5 bases). Germline V lookup: CDR1 LNHNV, CDR2 YYDKDF (reference sequence). This CDR3 has 18 amino acids. V was shortened by 0 bases and J by 4 bases, with 18 bases between the two germline ends.

This clonotype was detected ten times or more. The chain employs TRBV3-1 and TRBJ1-2, with unresolved D. With 1 base removed from V and 8 bases from J, the gap between germline ends came to 11 bases. CDR1 LGHDT and CDR2 YNNKEL come from the germline V gene (reference sequence). The CDR3 loop spans 13 amino acids. The CDR3 here is CASSQASSGGYTF. The CDR3 coding sequence is TGTGCCAGCAGCCAAGCCTCCTCGGGAGGCTACACCTTC.

A word on this clonotype: The junction differs from germline at one of its ends, possibly a read error. The chain links TRBV6-5 to TRBJ1-4, with D possibly matching TRBD1 (5 bases). Germline CDR1 MNHEY, CDR2 SVGAGI. This CDR3 has 15 amino acids. CDR3 coding DNA: TGTGCCGGCAGTTACGGGGCTTCGGGTACTGAAAAACTGTTTTTT. This codes for CAGSYGASGTEKLFF.

The chain joins TRBV30 to TRBJ1-2; the D is unclear. V was trimmed by 5 bases and J by 3 bases, leaving 13 bases between them. The CDR3 consists of 13 residues. Germline CDR1 and CDR2: GTSNPN and SVGIG (reference sequence). Here the CDR3 DNA reads TGTGCCTGGGGGTCTGGCAGCTACTATGGCTACACCTTC. Amino acid sequence: CAWGSGSYYGYTF.

The V call is TRBV11-1, the J call TRBJ2-3; TRBD1 is a possible D gene (5 bases). V was trimmed by 2 bases and J by 0 bases, leaving 12 bases between them. The germline V gene encodes CDR1 SGHAT and CDR2 FQDESV (reference sequence). CDR3 length: 16 amino acids. The CDR3 here is CASSLLGHSSTDTQYF. The CDR3 nucleotides read TGTGCCAGCAGCTTATTGGGGCACTCTAGCACAGATACGCAGTATTTT.

The DNA for the CDR3 is TGTGCCTGGAGTGTGAGACAAGGGGGATCGGGGCCCCAGCATTTT. Amino acid sequence: CAWSVRQGGSGPQHF. The chain couples TRBV30 to TRBJ1-5, with D possibly matching TRBD1 (6 bases). Germline assignment: CDR1 GTSNPN and CDR2 SVGIG (reference sequence). V was clipped by 0 bases and J by 9 bases, with 18 bases between them. CDR3 length: 15 amino acids. Full variable domain (outside the CDR3, taken from reference TRBV30 and TRBJ1-5): SQTIHQWPATLVQPVGSPLSLECTVEGTSNPNLYWYRQAAGRGLQLLFYSVGIGQISSEVPQNLSASRPQDRQFILSSKKLLLSDSGFYLCAWSVRQGGSGPQHFGDGTRLSIL.

With regard to this clonotype: Since a much larger clone is just one base distant, this may be a read error. The J gene is TRBJ1-2, the V gene TRBV3-1, with a weak D call TRBD1 (5 bases). The V gene lost 1 base and the J gene lost 7 bases, with 16 bases spanning the gap. CDR1 LGHDT and CDR2 YNNKEL come from the germline V gene (reference sequence). The CDR3 is 15 amino acids. CDR3 sequence (DNA): TGTGCCAGCAGCCAAGGGGCCAGGGTCGGCAGTGGCTACACCTTC. The encoded protein is CASSQGARVGSGYTF.

The chain employs TRBV7-2 and TRBJ2-7; TRBD1 might be the D (5 bases). V shed 4 bases and J shed 6 bases, with 10 bases lying between them. Looked up from germline, CDR1 is SGHTA and CDR2 is FQGNSA. CDR3 length: 12 residues. The chain's CDR3 is CASSYQGIEQYF. CDR3 DNA sequence: TGTGCCAGCAGCTACCAGGGTATCGAGCAGTACTTC. Full variable domain (remainder filled in from reference TRBV7-2 and TRBJ2-7): GAGVSQSPSNKVTEKGKDVELRCDPISGHTALYWYRQSLGQGLEFLIYFQGNSAPDKSGLPSDRFSAERTGGSVSTLTIQRTQQEDSAVYLCASSYQGIEQYFGPGTRLTVT.

CDR3 DNA sequence: TGTGCCACCAGTGACCCCGGAGTCACAGATACGCAGTATTTT. Its translation is CATSDPGVTDTQYF. This chain links TRBV24-1 with TRBJ2-3; D is ambiguous. With 4 bases removed from V and 2 bases from J, the gap between germline ends came to 9 bases. Per germline, CDR1 KGHDR and CDR2 SFDVKD. This CDR3 spans 14 amino acids.

This clonotype was observed a few times. This chain connects TRBV4-2 to TRBJ1-4; D not certain. CDR3 length equals 16 residues. Trimming removed 0 bases from V and 5 bases from J, with 13 bases in between. Per germline, CDR1 LGHNA and CDR2 YNFKEQ. The CDR3 region has the DNA TGTGCCAGCAGCCAAGATGCCGGGCGGAGAAATGAAAAACTGTTTTTT. Translated: CASSQDAGRRNEKLFF.

This clonotype appeared many times. The V call is TRBV3-1, the J call TRBJ2-1; TRBD1 is a possible D gene (5 bases). The germline V gene has CDR1 LGHDT and CDR2 YNNKEL (reference sequence). There are 16 residues in the CDR3. V was clipped by 1 base and J by 0 bases, with 10 bases between them. This chain's CDR3 is CASSQAGGASYNEQFF. In nucleotides, the CDR3 is TGTGCCAGCAGCCAAGCAGGTGGGGCCTCCTACAATGAGCAGTTCTTC.

This chain joins TRBV10-3 and TRBJ1-6, with a tentative D call TRBD1 (5 bases). With 6 bases removed from V and 4 bases from J, the gap between germline ends came to 13 bases. Germline V lookup: CDR1 ENHRY, CDR2 SYGVKD. CDR3 length: 15 residues. Here the CDR3 reads CAIREGTQYNSPLHF. The CDR3 DNA is TGTGCCATCAGAGAAGGGACCCAGTATAATTCACCCCTCCACTTT.

The CDR3 sequence: CASSRTTPFLRAGDPYEQYF. Here the CDR3 DNA reads TGTGCCAGCAGCAGAACGACTCCCTTCCTCCGCGCGGGGGACCCCTACGAGCAGTACTTC. This chain uses TRBV21-1 with TRBJ2-5; whether TRBD1, the table's D call, matches the DNA was not checked. TRBJ2-7 matches the DNA end more closely, so the J call is doubtful. TRBV21-1 represents a pseudogene. The CDR3 loop spans 20 amino acids.

This clonotype was counted at least ten times. This rearrangement joins TRBV18 to TRBJ2-5; D is unresolved. Trimming removed 8 bases from V and 3 bases from J, with 7 bases in between. There are 11 residues in the CDR3. Germline lookup yields CDR1 KGHSH and CDR2 LQKENI. The CDR3 protein is CASSPKETQYF. CDR3 DNA sequence: TGTGCCAGCAGCCCCAAAGAGACCCAGTACTTC.

The CDR3, as DNA: TGTGCCAGCAGCCAAGATGGAGGAGCGGCGCCGTTCTTC. As protein: CASSQDGGAAPFF. This rearrangement joins TRBV14 to TRBJ2-1; tentatively, D is TRBD2 (5 bases). The CDR3 is made up of 13 amino acids. V was clipped by 0 bases and J by 15 bases, with 15 bases between them. Germline V gives CDR1 SGHDN, CDR2 FVKESK.